The TCR beta chain described here comes from a study of blood T cell repertoires in COVID-19. Some clones are missing from TCRdb's copy, which holds only in-frame ones; the method was immunoSEQ multiplex PCR. In the table there are about 270,000 clones, roughly 86% of which are singletons. Clinical history reported by participants formed the basis on which cohorts were assigned. The length of the CDR3 is 15 residues. Germline values: CDR1 GTSNPN, CDR2 SVGIG (reference sequence). The V gene end was trimmed by 3 bases and the J gene end by 3 bases; junction bases not matched to a gene: 7. The sequence was obtained from a woman between 18 and 29 years old who had recovered from COVID-19. The sequenced sample consisted of PBMCs or T cells enriched from blood (not recorded which). V gene TRBV30 combines with J gene TRBJ2-7, with 11 nucleotides matching TRBD2. DNA of the CDR3: TGTGCCTGGAGCACGCTACTAGCGGGGGTCTACGAGCAGTACTTC. It encodes CAWSTLLAGVYEQYF.